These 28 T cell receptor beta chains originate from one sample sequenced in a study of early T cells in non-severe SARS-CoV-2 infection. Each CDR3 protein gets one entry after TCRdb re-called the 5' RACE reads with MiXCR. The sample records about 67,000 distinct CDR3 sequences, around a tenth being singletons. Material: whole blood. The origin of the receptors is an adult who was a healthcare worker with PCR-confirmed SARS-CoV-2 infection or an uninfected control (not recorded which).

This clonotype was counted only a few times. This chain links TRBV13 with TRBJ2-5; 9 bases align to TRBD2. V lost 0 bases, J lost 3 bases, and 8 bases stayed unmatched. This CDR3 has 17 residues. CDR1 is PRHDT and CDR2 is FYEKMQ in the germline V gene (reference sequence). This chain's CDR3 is CASSLGSGLAFEETQYF. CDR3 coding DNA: TGTGCCAGCAGCTTAGGATCGGGACTAGCATTTGAAGAGACCCAGTACTTC.

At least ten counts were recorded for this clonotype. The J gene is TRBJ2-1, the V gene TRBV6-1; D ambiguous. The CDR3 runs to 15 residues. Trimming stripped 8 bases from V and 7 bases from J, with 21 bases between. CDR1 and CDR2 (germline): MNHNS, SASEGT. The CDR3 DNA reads TGTGCCAGCCAGTTGTCTAAGCTGGTGAAGAATGAGCAGTTCTTC. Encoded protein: CASQLSKLVKNEQFF.

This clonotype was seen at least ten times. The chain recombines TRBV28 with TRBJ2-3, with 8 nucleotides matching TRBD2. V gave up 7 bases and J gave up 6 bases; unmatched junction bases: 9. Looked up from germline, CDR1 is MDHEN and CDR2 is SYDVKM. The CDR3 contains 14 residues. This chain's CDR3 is CASTAGAPPDTQYF. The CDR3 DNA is TGTGCCAGCACAGCGGGGGCCCCCCCGGATACGCAGTATTTT.

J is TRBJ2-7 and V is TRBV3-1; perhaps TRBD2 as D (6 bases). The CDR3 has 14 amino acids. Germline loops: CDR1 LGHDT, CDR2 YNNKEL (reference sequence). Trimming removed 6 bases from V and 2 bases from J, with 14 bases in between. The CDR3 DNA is TGTGCCAGCAGACCCGGGACTGAGACCTACGAGCAGTACTTC. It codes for CASRPGTETYEQYF.

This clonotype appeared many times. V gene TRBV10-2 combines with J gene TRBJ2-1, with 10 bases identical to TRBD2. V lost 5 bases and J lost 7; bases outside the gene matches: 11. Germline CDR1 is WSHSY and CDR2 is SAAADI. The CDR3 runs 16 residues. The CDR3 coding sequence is TGCGCCAGCAGTCGCAGATCGGGACTAGCGTTGAATGAGCAGTTCTTC. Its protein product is CASSRRSGLALNEQFF.

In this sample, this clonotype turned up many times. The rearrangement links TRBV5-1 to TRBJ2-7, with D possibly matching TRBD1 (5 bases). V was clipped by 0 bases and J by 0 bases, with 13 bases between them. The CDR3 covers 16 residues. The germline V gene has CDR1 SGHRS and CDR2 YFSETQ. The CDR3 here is CASSLGTGFSSYEQYF. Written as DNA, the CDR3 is TGCGCCAGCAGCTTGGGAACAGGATTTAGCTCCTACGAGCAGTACTTC.

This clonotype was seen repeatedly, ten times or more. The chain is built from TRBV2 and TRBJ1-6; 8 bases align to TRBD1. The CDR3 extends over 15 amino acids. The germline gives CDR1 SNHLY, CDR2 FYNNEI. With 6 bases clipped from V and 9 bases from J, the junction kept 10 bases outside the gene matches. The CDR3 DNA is TGTGCCAGCAGGGTGGACAGGGCCGTACGTTCACCCCTCCACTTT. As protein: CASRVDRAVRSPLHF.

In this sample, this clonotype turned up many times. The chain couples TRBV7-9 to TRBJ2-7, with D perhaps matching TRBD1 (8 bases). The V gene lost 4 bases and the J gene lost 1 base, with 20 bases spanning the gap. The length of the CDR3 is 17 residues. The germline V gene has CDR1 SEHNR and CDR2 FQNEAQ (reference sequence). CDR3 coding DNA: TGTGCCAGCAGCTCGAGGGGGGGACAGGTGAAATCCTACGAGCAGTACTTC. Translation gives CASSSRGGQVKSYEQYF.

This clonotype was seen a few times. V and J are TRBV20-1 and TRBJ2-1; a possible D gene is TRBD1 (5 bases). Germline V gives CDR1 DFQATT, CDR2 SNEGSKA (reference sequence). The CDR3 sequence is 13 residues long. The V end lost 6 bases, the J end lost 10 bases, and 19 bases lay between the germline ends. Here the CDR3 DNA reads TGCAGTGCCATCGACAGCCCCCTGGGGGAGCAGTTCTTC. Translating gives CSAIDSPLGEQFF.

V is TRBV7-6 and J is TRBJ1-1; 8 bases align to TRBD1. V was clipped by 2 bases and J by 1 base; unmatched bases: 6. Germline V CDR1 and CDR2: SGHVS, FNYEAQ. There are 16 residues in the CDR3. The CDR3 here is CASSLIDRGRNTEAFF. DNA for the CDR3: TGTGCCAGCAGCTTAATTGACAGGGGAAGGAACACTGAAGCTTTCTTT. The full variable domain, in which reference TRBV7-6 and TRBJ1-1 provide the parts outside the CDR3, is GAGVSQSPRYKVTKRGQDVALRCDPISGHVSLYWYRQALGQGPEFLTYFNYEAQQDKSGLPNDRFSAERPEGSISTLTIQRTEQRDSAMYRCASSLIDRGRNTEAFFGQGTRLTVV.

In DNA, the CDR3 is TGCAGCGTGCAACCCGCAAGGTATGAAGCTTTCTTT. As protein: CSVQPARYEAFF. This sequence joins TRBV29-1 and TRBJ1-1; D not resolved. V lost 6 bases to trimming and J lost 7 bases, with 15 bases between them. The CDR3 loop spans 12 amino acids. Germline V gene sequence: CDR1 SQVTM, CDR2 ANQGSEA.

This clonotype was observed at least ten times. CDR3 protein: CASTNRGLTGELFF. CDR3 nucleotide sequence: TGTGCCAGCACCAACAGGGGGCTCACCGGGGAGCTGTTTTTT. The chain combines TRBV27 with TRBJ2-2; 9 bases agree with TRBD1. Per germline, CDR1 MNHEY and CDR2 SMNVEV (reference sequence). The CDR3 contains 14 residues. The J segment lost 4 bases and the V segment lost 7 bases, leaving 4 bases of the junction unmatched.

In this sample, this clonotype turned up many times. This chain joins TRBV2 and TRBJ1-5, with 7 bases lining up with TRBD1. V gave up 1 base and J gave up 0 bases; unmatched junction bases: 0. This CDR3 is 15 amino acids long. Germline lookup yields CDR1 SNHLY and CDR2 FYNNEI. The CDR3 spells CASSEEGASNQPQHF. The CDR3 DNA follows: TGTGCCAGCAGTGAAGAGGGGGCTAGCAATCAGCCCCAGCATTTT.

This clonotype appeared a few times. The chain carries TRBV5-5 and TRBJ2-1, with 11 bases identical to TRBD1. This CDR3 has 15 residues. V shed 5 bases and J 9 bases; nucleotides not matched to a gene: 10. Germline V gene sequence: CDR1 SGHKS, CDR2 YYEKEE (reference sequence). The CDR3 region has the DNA TGTGCCAGCAGGTCCGGGACAGGGGGTTTAGGTGAGCAGTTCTTC. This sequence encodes CASRSGTGGLGEQFF.

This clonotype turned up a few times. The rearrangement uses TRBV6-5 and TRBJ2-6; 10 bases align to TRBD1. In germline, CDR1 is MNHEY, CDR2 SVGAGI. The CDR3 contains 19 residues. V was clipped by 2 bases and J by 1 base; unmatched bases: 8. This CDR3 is CASSYHATGGGSGANVLTF. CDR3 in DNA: TGTGCCAGCAGTTACCATGCGACAGGGGGCGGTTCTGGGGCCAACGTCCTGACTTTC.

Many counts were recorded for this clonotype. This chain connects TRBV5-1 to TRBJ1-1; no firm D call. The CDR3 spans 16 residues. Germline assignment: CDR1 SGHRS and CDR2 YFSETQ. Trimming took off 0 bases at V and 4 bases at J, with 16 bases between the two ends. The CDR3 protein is CASSLAPPGVGTEAFF. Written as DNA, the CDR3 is TGCGCCAGCAGCTTGGCCCCGCCCGGGGTGGGCACTGAAGCTTTCTTT.

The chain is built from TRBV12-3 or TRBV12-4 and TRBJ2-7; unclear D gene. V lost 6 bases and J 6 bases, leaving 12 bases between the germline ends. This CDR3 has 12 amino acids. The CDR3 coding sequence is TGTGCCAGCAGCCCGTCCGGGTTCGAGCAGTACTTC. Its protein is CASSPSGFEQYF.

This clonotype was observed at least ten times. CDR3 bases: TGTGCCAGCAGCTTGGGGGTGAACACTGAAGCTTTCTTT. Translated, it gives CASSLGVNTEAFF. The gene calls are TRBV5-6 and TRBJ1-1; D is unresolved. V lost 0 bases, J lost 0 bases, and 3 bases lay in between. Per the germline V gene, CDR1 is SGHDT and CDR2 is YYEEEE. The CDR3 has 13 residues.

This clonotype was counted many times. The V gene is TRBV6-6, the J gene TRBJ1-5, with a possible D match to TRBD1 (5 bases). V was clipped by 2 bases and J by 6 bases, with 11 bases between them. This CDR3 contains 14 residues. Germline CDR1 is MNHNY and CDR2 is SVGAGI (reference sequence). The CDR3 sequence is CASSYRDRSQPQHF. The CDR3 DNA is TGTGCCAGCAGTTACAGGGACCGCAGTCAGCCCCAGCATTTT.

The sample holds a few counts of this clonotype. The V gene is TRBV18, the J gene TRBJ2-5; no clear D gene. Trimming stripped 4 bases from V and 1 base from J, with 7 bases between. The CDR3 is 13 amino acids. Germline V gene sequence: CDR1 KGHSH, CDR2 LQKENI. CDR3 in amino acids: CASSLRLQETQYF. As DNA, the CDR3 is TGTGCCAGCTCACTCCGACTCCAAGAGACCCAGTACTTC.

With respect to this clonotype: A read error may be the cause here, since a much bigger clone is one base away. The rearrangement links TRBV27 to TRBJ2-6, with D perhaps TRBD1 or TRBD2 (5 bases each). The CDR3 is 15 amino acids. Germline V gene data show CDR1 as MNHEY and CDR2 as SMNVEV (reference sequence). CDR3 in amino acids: CASSPWDAGTNVLTF. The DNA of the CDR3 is TGTGCCAGCAGTCCCTGGGACGCTGGGACCAACGTCCTGACTTTC.

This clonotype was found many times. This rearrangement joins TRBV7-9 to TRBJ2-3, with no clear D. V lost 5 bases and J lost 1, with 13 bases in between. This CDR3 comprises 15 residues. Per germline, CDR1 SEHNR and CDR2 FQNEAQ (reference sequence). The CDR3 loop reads CASSPGSDGTDTQYF. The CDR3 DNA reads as TGTGCCAGCAGCCCCGGCTCGGACGGCACAGATACGCAGTATTTT.

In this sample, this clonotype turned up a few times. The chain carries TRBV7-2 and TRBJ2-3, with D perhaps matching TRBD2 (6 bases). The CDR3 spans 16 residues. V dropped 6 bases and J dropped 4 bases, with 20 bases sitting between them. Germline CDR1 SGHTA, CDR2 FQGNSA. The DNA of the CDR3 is TGTGCCAGCAGACTTGGCAGCGGGTGGGTGGCAGATACGCAGTATTTT. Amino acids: CASRLGSGWVADTQYF.

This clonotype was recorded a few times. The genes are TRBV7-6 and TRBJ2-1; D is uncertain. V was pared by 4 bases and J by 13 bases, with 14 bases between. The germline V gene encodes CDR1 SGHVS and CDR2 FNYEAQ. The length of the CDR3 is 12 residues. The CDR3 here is CASSSDPQYQFF. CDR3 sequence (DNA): TGTGCCAGCAGCTCCGACCCGCAGTATCAGTTCTTC. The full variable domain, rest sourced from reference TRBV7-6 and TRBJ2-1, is GAGVSQSPRYKVTKRGQDVALRCDPISGHVSLYWYRQALGQGPEFLTYFNYEAQQDKSGLPNDRFSAERPEGSISTLTIQRTEQRDSAMYRCASSSDPQYQFFGPGTRLTVL.

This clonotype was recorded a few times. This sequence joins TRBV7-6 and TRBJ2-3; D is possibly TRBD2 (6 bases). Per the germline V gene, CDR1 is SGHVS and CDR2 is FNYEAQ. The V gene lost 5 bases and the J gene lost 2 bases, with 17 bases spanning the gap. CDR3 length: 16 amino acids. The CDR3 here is CASSKGGSGATDTQYF. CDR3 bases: TGTGCCAGCAGCAAAGGAGGGAGTGGGGCCACAGATACGCAGTATTTT.

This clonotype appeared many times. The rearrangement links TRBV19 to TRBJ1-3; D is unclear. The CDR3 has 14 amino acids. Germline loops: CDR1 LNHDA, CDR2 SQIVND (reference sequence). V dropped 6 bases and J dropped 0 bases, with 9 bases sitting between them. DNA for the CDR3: TGTGCCAGTAGAGAGACCTCCTCTGGAAACACCATATATTTT. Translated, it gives CASRETSSGNTIYF.

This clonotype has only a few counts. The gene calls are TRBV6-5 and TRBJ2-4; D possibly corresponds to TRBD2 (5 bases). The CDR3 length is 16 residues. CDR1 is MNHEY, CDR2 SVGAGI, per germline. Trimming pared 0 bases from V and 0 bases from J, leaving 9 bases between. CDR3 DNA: TGTGCCAGCAGTTACTCGGGAGCCTTAGCCAAAAACATTCAGTACTTC. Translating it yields CASSYSGALAKNIQYF.

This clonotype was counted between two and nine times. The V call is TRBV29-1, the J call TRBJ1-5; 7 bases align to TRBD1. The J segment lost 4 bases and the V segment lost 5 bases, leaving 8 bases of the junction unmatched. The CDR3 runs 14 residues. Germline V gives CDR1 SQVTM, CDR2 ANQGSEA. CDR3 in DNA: TGCAGCGTTCGAGGAGGGGGCAGGAATCAGCCCCAGCATTTT. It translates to CSVRGGGRNQPQHF.